Here is one T cell receptor (beta chain) with its context. This record belongs to a study of blood T cells in healthy people across ages. A second PCR of 7 to 11 cycles used a sample-barcoded 5' primer and a J-beta primer mix. MiXCR, applied by TCRdb to the 5' RACE reads, yields one record per CDR3 protein. The sample carries about 780,000 distinct CDR3 sequences, about half recorded once. The CDR3 has 17 amino acids. V was clipped by 1 base and J by 0 bases, with 13 bases between them. It was roughly 10 milliliters of peripheral blood that were drawn from each donor. Sequenced sample: blood. The sequence came from an elderly man in good health. The chain carries TRBV12-3 or TRBV12-4 and TRBJ2-1; weak D call: TRBD2 (6 bases). The CDR3 DNA sequence: TGTGCCAGCAGTTTAGACTTGGGGGGTAACTCCTACAATGAGCAGTTCTTC. Amino acids: CASSLDLGGNSYNEQFF.